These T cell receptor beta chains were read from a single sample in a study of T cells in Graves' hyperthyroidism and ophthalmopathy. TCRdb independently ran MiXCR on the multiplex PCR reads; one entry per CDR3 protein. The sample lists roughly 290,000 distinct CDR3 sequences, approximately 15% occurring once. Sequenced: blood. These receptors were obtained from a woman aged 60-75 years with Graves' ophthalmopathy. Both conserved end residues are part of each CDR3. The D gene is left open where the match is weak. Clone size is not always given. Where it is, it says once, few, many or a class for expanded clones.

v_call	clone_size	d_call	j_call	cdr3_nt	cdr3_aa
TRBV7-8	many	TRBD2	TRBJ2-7	TGTGCCAGCAGCATCGGACTAGCGGGAGCCTACGGGCAGTACTTC	CASSIGLAGAYGQYF
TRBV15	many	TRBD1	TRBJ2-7	TGTGCCACCAGCAGAGAAGGGCCGGGACAGGGGTTCCACGAGCAGTACTTC	CATSREGPGQGFHEQYF
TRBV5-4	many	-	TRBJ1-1	TGTGCCAGCATCCCAACAGGGTCGAACACTGAAGCTTTCTTT	CASIPTGSNTEAFF
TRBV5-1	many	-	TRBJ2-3	TGCGCCAGCAGCTTGGCCAGAATAGCGCCCGATACGCAGTATTTT	CASSLARIAPDTQYF
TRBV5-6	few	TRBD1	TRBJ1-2	TGTGCCAGCAGCTCGTCGGACAGGGGCCCTTTTTATGGCTACACCTTC	CASSSSDRGPFYGYTF
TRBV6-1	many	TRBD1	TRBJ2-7	TGTGCCAGCAACAGGGACAGAACCTACGAGCAGTACTTC	CASNRDRTYEQYF
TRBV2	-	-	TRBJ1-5	TGTGCCAGCAGTGACGTGACAGTCAATCAGCCCCAGCATTTT	CASSDVTVNQPQHF
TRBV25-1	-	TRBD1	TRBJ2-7	TGTGCCAGCAGGGGGACAGGGGAAGGGGAGCAGTACTTC	CASRGTGEGEQYF
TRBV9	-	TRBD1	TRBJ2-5	TGTGCCAGCAGCGTAGATAGGACAGGGGGCGAGACCCAGTACTTC	CASSVDRTGGETQYF
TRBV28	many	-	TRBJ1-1	TGTGCCAGCAGTGCCCCGTGGGAGACTCAGAACACTGAAGCTTTCTTT	CASSAPWETQNTEAFF
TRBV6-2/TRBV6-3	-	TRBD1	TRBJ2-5	TGTGCCAGCAGTTACCGGACAGGGGTGGAAGAGACCCAGTACTTC	CASSYRTGVEETQYF
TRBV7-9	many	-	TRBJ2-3	TGTGCCAGCAGCTTCCGCGGGACATCTGGTCGGGCAGATACGCAGTATTTT	CASSFRGTSGRADTQYF
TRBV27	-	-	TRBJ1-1	TGTGCCAGCAGTTTTGCAGGGCCTAAGAATGAAGCTTTCTTT	CASSFAGPKNEAFF
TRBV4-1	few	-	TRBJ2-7	TGCGCCAGCAGCCCCGGCCCCCGCTACGAGCAGTACTTC	CASSPGPRYEQYF
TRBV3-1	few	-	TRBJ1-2	TGTGCCAGCAGCCAAGACAGGGGATATGGCTATGGCTACACCTTC	CASSQDRGYGYGYTF
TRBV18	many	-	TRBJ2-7	TGTGCCAGCTCACCAGCGACTTCCTACGAGCAGTACTTC	CASSPATSYEQYF
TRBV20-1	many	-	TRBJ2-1	TGCAGTGCTAGAGCGGACACTCTTTGGGGAAATGAGCAGTTCTTC	CSARADTLWGNEQFF
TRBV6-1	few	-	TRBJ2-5	TGTGCCAGCAGTTCACCCTCTGGGCCAGAGACCCAGTACTTC	CASSSPSGPETQYF
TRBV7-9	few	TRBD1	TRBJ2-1	TGTGCCAGCAGACCTCAACAGGGGGCTAGGGATGAGCAGTTCTTC	CASRPQQGARDEQFF
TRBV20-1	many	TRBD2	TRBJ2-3	TGCAGTGTGAGAGGGGCTAGCGGGAGTGGTAGCACAGATACGCAGTATTTT	CSVRGASGSGSTDTQYF
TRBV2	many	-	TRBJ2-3	TGTGCCAGCAGTGAAGCGACGGCAGATACGCAGTATTTT	CASSEATADTQYF
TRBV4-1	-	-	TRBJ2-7	TGCGCCAGCAGCCAAACTTCTACTTCCTACGAGCAGTACTTC	CASSQTSTSYEQYF
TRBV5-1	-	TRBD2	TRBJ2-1	TGCGCCAGCAGTTTTCCCCATAGCGGGAGGGCCTCCTACAATGAGCAGTTCTTC	CASSFPHSGRASYNEQFF
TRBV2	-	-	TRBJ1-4	TGTGCCAGCATGAAGGAGAGTCGGCGTGGGGGGTTAAATGAAAAACTGTTTTTT	CASMKESRRGGLNEKLFF
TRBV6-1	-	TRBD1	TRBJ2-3	TGTGCCAGCAGTGCCACGACAGGGGGCGCAGATACGCAGTATTTT	CASSATTGGADTQYF
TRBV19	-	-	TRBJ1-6	TGTGCCAGTAGTATGTCCGGGGGTAATTCACCCCTCCACTTT	CASSMSGGNSPLHF
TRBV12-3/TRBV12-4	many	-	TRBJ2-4	TGTGCCAGCAGTTTTCCGGGGGTGGAAAACATTCAGTACTTC	CASSFPGVENIQYF
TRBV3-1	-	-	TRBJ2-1	TGTGCCAGCAGCCCATCTTGGTCTGTAGCCTCCTACAATGAGCAGTTCTTC	CASSPSWSVASYNEQFF
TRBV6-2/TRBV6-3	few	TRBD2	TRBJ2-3	TGTGCCAGCAGTTACGGTAGCGGGAGTTTGGCAGATACGCAGTATTTT	CASSYGSGSLADTQYF
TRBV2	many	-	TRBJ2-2	TGTGCCAGCAGTGAATTGAAAGACACCGGGGAGCTGTTTTTT	CASSELKDTGELFF
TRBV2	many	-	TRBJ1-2	TGTGCCAGCAGTGAATGGCCAGCCAGCTATGGCTACACCTTC	CASSEWPASYGYTF
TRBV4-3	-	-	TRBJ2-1	TGCGCCAGCAGCCAAGTCTCCTACAATGAGCAGTTCTTC	CASSQVSYNEQFF
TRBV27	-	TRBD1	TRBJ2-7	TGTGCCAGCAGTTCAGCGACAGGGGCCAACTACGAGCAGTACTTC	CASSSATGANYEQYF
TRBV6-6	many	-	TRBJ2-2	TGTGCCAGCAGTTACTCGTGGGGGGCCGGGGAGCTGTTTTTT	CASSYSWGAGELFF
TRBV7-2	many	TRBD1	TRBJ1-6	TGTGCCAGCAGCTTACAGCCCACAGGGGGTAATTCACCCCTCCACTTT	CASSLQPTGGNSPLHF
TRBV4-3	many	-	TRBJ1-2	TGCGCCAGCAGCCAAGATCGAGGGGTCGATGGCTACACCTTC	CASSQDRGVDGYTF
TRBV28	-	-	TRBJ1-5	TGTGCCAGCAGTCTAACAGGGCACAATCAGCCCCAGCATTTT	CASSLTGHNQPQHF
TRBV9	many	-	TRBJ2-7	TGTGCCAGCGCCTTGGGACCGCAGGGCTACGAGCAGTACTTC	CASALGPQGYEQYF
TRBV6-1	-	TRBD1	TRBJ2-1	TGTGCCAGCAAGACCCTACAGGGGGAGTACAATGAGCAGTTCTTC	CASKTLQGEYNEQFF
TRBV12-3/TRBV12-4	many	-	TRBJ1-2	TGTGCCAGCAGTTCCATAAATAATGGCTACACCTTC	CASSSINNGYTF
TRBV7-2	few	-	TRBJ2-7	TGTGCCAGCAGCTTAGCCAACTGGGGAGGAAAGCAGTACTTC	CASSLANWGGKQYF
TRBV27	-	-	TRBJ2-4	TGTGCCAGCAGTCCCGGGACATCTGCAGACATTCAGTACTTC	CASSPGTSADIQYF
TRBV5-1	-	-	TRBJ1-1	TGCGCCAGCAGTTCGGGATCCGCCTTGAACACTGAAGCTTTCTTT	CASSSGSALNTEAFF
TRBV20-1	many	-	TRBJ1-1	TGCAGTGCTAGAGGGGCAGGTGATCGGTTGACTGAAGCTTTCTTT	CSARGAGDRLTEAFF
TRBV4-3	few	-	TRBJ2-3	TGCGCCAGCAGCCAAGATGCAGCTAGCACAGATACGCAGTATTTT	CASSQDAASTDTQYF
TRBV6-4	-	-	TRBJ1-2	TGTGCCAGCAGTGCCGCGTTTTTTGAGGGATCGGCCTATGGCTACACCTTC	CASSAAFFEGSAYGYTF
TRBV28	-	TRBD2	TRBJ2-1	TGTGCCAGCAGTTTAGGCCGAGCGGGAGGCTTCGTGATGGATGAGCAGTTCTTC	CASSLGRAGGFVMDEQFF
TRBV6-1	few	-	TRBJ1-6	TGTGCCAGCTTCACAGGTGATTCACCCCTCCACTTT	CASFTGDSPLHF
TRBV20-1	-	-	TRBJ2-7	TGCAGTGCTAGAGATCCCTTAACACCGAGCTCCTACGAGCAGTACTTC	CSARDPLTPSSYEQYF
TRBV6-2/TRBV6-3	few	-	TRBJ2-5	TGTGCCAGCAGTTACATAGGGCAAGAGACCCAGTACTTC	CASSYIGQETQYF
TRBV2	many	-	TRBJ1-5	TGTGCCCGAGGAGGACAGACAAGCAATCAGCCCCAGCATTTT	CARGGQTSNQPQHF
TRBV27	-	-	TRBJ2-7	TGTGCCACTACGGATCCCTCCGGCAGCTCCTACGAGCAGTACTTC	CATTDPSGSSYEQYF
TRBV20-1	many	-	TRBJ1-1	TGCAGTGCTAGAGGAACACAGGGAACGAGAACTGAAGCTTTCTTT	CSARGTQGTRTEAFF
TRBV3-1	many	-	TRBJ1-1	TGTGCCAGCAGCCAAGTGGACACAATAGAGGCCACTGAAGCTTTCTTT	CASSQVDTIEATEAFF
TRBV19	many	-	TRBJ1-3	TGTGCCAGTAGTATCAGGAGCTACTCTGGAAACACCATATATTTT	CASSIRSYSGNTIYF
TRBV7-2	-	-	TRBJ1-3	TGTGCCAGCAGCCGAGGGGTGGGAAACACCATATATTTT	CASSRGVGNTIYF
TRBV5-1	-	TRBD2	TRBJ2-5	TGCGCCAGCAGCAGGGGGACTAGCGGGGAAGAGACCCAGTACTTC	CASSRGTSGEETQYF
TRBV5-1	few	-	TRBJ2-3	TGCGCCAGCAGCTTAGCCCGGGTCACAGATACGCAGTATTTT	CASSLARVTDTQYF